Described below is a single TCR beta chain sequence and its context. A read error may account for a junction end that differs from germline. The data stem from a study of molecular identifiers for immune sequencing clone quantification. Sorted naive CD8 T cells were those defined as CD8+CD4-CCR7+CD45RA+. As previously described, bulk TCR libraries were made using listed TCR primers. TCRdb used MiXCR to reprocess the PCR reads, holding one entry per CDR3 protein. The table shows around 470,000 distinct CDR3 sequences, with over 20% occurring only once. The TCR comes from a human donor in good health. Some libraries in this study had Jurkat cell RNA spiked in. The source material was naive CD8+ T cells from blood, with Jurkat cell RNA spiked in. Specified subset: FACS-sorted CD8+CD4-CCR7+CD45RA+ naive T cells.

This chain's CDR3 is CARSVADSSGYEQYF. CDR3 nucleotides: TGTGCCAGAAGCGTAGCTGACTCCTCGGGTTACGAGCAGTACTTC. This chain connects TRBV9 to TRBJ2-7; D ambiguous. This CDR3 is 15 amino acids long. The germline CDR1 and CDR2 sequences are SGDLS and YYNGEE.